The 27 T cell receptor beta chains presented below share a single source sample, sequenced in a study of beta chain features in type 1 diabetes. Their antigens remain unidentified. Regarding the study as a whole: TCRB CDR3s were moderately but significantly shorter in Type 1 diabetes patients in all four CD4+ subsets.

Expressed TCRB transcripts were sequenced because the entire RNA isolate underwent reverse transcription. Assay: immunoSEQ multiplex PCR; the TCRdb copy retains only in-frame clones and omits some. Among about 640,000 clones listed, roughly an eighth were seen once. Input material: naive CD4+ T cells from blood. The origin of the receptors is a man aged 25 to 40 with type 1 diabetes.

The chain employs TRBV7-2 and TRBJ1-2; 10 nucleotides match TRBD1. V gave up 0 bases and J gave up 8 bases; unmatched junction bases: 9. Germline loops: CDR1 SGHTA, CDR2 FQGNSA. The CDR3 length is 16 residues. The CDR3 protein is CASSLARGTGVEGYTF. In nucleotides, the CDR3 is TGTGCCAGCAGCTTAGCCAGGGGGACAGGGGTGGAAGGCTACACCTTC.

J is TRBJ2-3 and V is TRBV28, with 8 nucleotides matching TRBD1. The CDR3 has 15 residues. CDR1 and CDR2 from the germline V gene are MDHEN and SYDVKM. J was trimmed by 4 bases and V by 6 bases; bases with no gene match: 9. The CDR3 sequence: CASRDPDRAPDTQYF. Written as DNA, the CDR3 is TGTGCCAGCAGAGATCCGGACAGGGCGCCAGATACGCAGTATTTT.

This clone was seen a handful of times. CDR3 in amino acids: CAWSVGSGGANEQFF. The CDR3 nucleotides read TGTGCCTGGAGTGTTGGTAGCGGGGGGGCAAATGAGCAGTTCTTC. J is TRBJ2-1 and V is TRBV30; 11 nucleotides match TRBD2. V gave up 0 bases and J gave up 7 bases; unmatched junction bases: 5. Germline assignment: CDR1 GTSNPN and CDR2 SVGIG (reference sequence). The CDR3 consists of 15 residues.

V gene TRBV5-8 combines with J gene TRBJ2-1, with a tentative D call TRBD2 (6 bases). CDR3 length equals 13 residues. Germline lookup yields CDR1 SGHTS and CDR2 YDEGEE. Trimming cost V 4 bases and J 9 bases, with 14 bases left between them. The chain's CDR3 is CASSARWRGEQFF. CDR3 coding DNA: TGTGCCAGCAGCGCCCGATGGCGGGGTGAGCAGTTCTTC.

In its sample, this clone was seen a few times. The rearrangement joins TRBV9 to TRBJ2-4, with D possibly matching TRBD2 (6 bases). V lost 0 bases and J lost 3, with 28 bases in between. CDR1 is SGDLS and CDR2 is YYNGEE in the germline V gene. The CDR3 totals 21 residues. CDR3 region: CASSVEGTGLIWGRVKNIQYF. The DNA of the CDR3 is TGTGCCAGCAGCGTAGAGGGGACGGGACTCATCTGGGGTCGGGTCAAAAACATTCAGTACTTC.

This clone was seen a handful of times. The same CDR3 also results from other DNA sequences found in this sample. The rearrangement links TRBV19 to TRBJ2-3; D not certain. Germline V gene data show CDR1 as LNHDA and CDR2 as SQIVND (reference sequence). The CDR3 consists of 14 residues. V lost 2 bases and J lost 3, with 9 bases in between. CDR3 protein: CASSIRSSTDTQYF. Here the CDR3 DNA reads TGTGCCAGTAGTATAAGGAGTTCGACAGATACGCAGTATTTT.

The chain couples TRBV5-1 to TRBJ1-5; no firm D call. Trimming stripped 1 base from V and 4 bases from J, with 12 bases between. Germline V gene lookup returns CDR1 SGHRS and CDR2 YFSETQ. CDR3 size: 15 residues. CDR3 in DNA: TGCGCCAGCAGCTTGATGGCGGGGAAAAATCAGCCCCAGCATTTT. Translation gives CASSLMAGKNQPQHF.

In this sample, this clone turned up a few times. For the CDR3, the DNA is TGTGCCAGCAGTCGTACAGGGGCCAGCAATCAGCCCCAGCATTTT. Translating gives CASSRTGASNQPQHF. The chain combines TRBV28 with TRBJ1-5, with 7 bases that match TRBD1. The CDR3 runs to 15 residues. The ends lost 5 bases at V and 1 base at J; junction bases unmatched: 5. The germline CDR1 and CDR2 sequences are MDHEN and SYDVKM.

The chain links TRBV6-5 to TRBJ2-6; unclear D gene. Germline-derived CDR1 and CDR2 are MNHEY and SVGAGI. Trimming took 5 bases from V and 4 from J, leaving 12 bases between them. The CDR3 sequence is 15 residues long. The CDR3 sequence: CASSPEGKGANVLTF. CDR3 in DNA: TGTGCCAGCAGTCCTGAAGGCAAAGGGGCCAACGTCCTGACTTTC.

This clone turned up a few times. V and J are TRBV7-2 and TRBJ2-5; D might be TRBD2 (6 bases). This CDR3 is 14 amino acids long. Trimming removed 1 base from V and 2 bases from J, with 8 bases in between. Germline CDR1 reads SGHTA; CDR2 reads FQGNSA. CDR3 DNA: TGTGCCAGCAGCTTAGAGGACTATCAAGAGACCCAGTACTTC. It encodes CASSLEDYQETQYF.

The V call is TRBV27, the J call TRBJ1-2; 10 nucleotides align to TRBD1. CDR3 size: 15 residues. In germline, CDR1 is MNHEY, CDR2 SMNVEV (reference sequence). With 6 bases clipped from V and 1 base from J, the junction kept 5 bases outside the gene matches. The CDR3 sequence is CASRRQGASNYGYTF. For the CDR3, the DNA is TGTGCCAGCAGAAGACAGGGGGCCAGTAACTATGGCTACACCTTC.

This clone showed up just a few times. The CDR3 region is CAIRRGPETYNEQFF. CDR3 DNA: TGTGCCATCAGGCGGGGCCCCGAAACTTACAATGAGCAGTTCTTC. V and J are TRBV10-3 and TRBJ2-1; weak D call: TRBD2 (6 bases). From germline, CDR1 is ENHRY and CDR2 SYGVKD. The V and J ends lost 6 bases and 4 bases respectively, with 16 bases between them. There are 15 residues in the CDR3.

This clone was seen more than once but under ten times. This chain uses TRBV7-2 with TRBJ1-2, with D tentatively TRBD1 (5 bases). V was pared by 6 bases and J by 7 bases, with 21 bases between. Germline CDR1 reads SGHTA; CDR2 reads FQGNSA. The CDR3 totals 15 residues. The CDR3 bases are TGTGCCAGCAGGGACCCGGGACGCGCCTTGGGTGGCTACACCTTC. It encodes CASRDPGRALGGYTF. Filled out from reference TRBV7-2 and TRBJ1-2, the complete variable domain reads GAGVSQSPSNKVTEKGKDVELRCDPISGHTALYWYRQSLGQGLEFLIYFQGNSAPDKSGLPSDRFSAERTGGSVSTLTIQRTQQEDSAVYLCASRDPGRALGGYTFGSGTRLTVV.

The J gene is TRBJ1-1, the V gene TRBV5-1; perhaps TRBD1 as D (5 bases). Germline V gene data show CDR1 as SGHRS and CDR2 as YFSETQ. Trimming removed 0 bases at V and 6 bases at J, with 6 bases between. This CDR3 spans 12 amino acids. The CDR3 coding sequence is TGCGCCAGCAGCTTGGGCAGGGCTGAAGCTTTCTTT. It encodes CASSLGRAEAFF. Supplemented by reference TRBV5-1 and TRBJ1-1, the full variable domain reads KAGVTQTPRYLIKTRGQQVTLSCSPISGHRSVSWYQQTPGQGLQFLFEYFSETQRNKGNFPGRFSGRQFSNSRSEMNVSTLELGDSALYLCASSLGRAEAFFGQGTRLTVV.

This sequence joins TRBV28 and TRBJ1-2; D is uncertain. CDR1 MDHEN and CDR2 SYDVKM come from the germline V gene. V was cut by 6 bases and J by 3 bases, with 14 bases left in between. The CDR3 sequence is 14 residues long. The CDR3 protein is CASSPGTPDYGYTF. CDR3 sequence (DNA): TGTGCCAGCAGCCCGGGTACACCAGACTATGGCTACACCTTC.

The rearrangement joins TRBV15 to TRBJ2-3, with TRBD2 matching over 14 bases. Per the germline V gene, CDR1 is LNHNV and CDR2 is YYDKDF (reference sequence). Germline trimming cut 1 base from V and 3 bases from J; bases unmatched to any gene: 3. The CDR3 has 17 amino acids. The CDR3 spells CATSRGGTSGGTDTQYF. Written as DNA, the CDR3 is TGTGCCACCAGCAGAGGCGGGACTAGCGGGGGAACAGATACGCAGTATTTT. Using reference TRBV15 and TRBJ2-3 for the parts outside the CDR3, the full variable domain is DAMVIQNPRYQVTQFGKPVTLSCSQTLNHNVMYWYQQKSSQAPKLLFHYYDKDFNNEADTPDNFQSRRPNTSFCFLDIRSPGLGDTAMYLCATSRGGTSGGTDTQYFGPGTRLTVL.

This clone was counted a few times. V and J are TRBV28 and TRBJ2-7; D is unresolved. Trimming left V 6 bases short and J 2 bases short, with 11 bases between. CDR3 length: 13 residues. Germline CDR1 MDHEN, CDR2 SYDVKM. CDR3: CASSSEVTYEQYF. The CDR3 DNA is TGTGCCAGCAGCAGTGAGGTTACCTACGAGCAGTACTTC.

J is TRBJ2-6 and V is TRBV15; 7 bases fit TRBD1. Trimming removed 3 bases from V and 2 bases from J; junction bases left unmatched: 10. CDR1 and CDR2 (germline): LNHNV, YYDKDF (reference sequence). This CDR3 region has 18 residues. The CDR3 DNA reads TGTGCCACCAGCAGTAAATGGACAGGAGAACCTGGGGCCAACGTCCTGACTTTC. Protein sequence: CATSSKWTGEPGANVLTF.

A few counts support this clone. CDR3 sequence reads: CASSFPGTVPLEQYF. DNA for the CDR3: TGTGCCAGCAGCTTTCCTGGGACAGTTCCCTTGGAGCAGTACTTC. The chain recombines TRBV5-4 with TRBJ2-7, with TRBD1 matching 7 bases. J lost 7 bases, V lost 2 bases, and 12 bases had no gene match. Germline CDR1 is SGHNT and CDR2 is YYREEE (reference sequence). The CDR3 totals 15 residues.

The V call is TRBV5-4, the J call TRBJ1-1; 9 nucleotides agree with TRBD1. V dropped 4 bases and J dropped 6; count of bases not matched to a gene: 10. This CDR3 has 15 residues. Germline CDR1 reads SGHNT; CDR2 reads YYREEE (reference sequence). The DNA for the CDR3 is TGTGCCAGCAGCGTTAACAGGGGGCATCAGGCTGAAGCTTTCTTT. Its protein is CASSVNRGHQAEAFF.

This clone was counted only a few times. The chain uses TRBV27 and TRBJ1-6; unclear D gene. The germline V gene has CDR1 MNHEY and CDR2 SMNVEV (reference sequence). There are 18 residues in the CDR3. The ends were cut back, 1 base at V and 7 bases at J, with 20 bases in the middle. The CDR3 protein is CASSLYPGPPSGNSPLHF. CDR3 DNA sequence: TGTGCCAGCAGTTTATACCCCGGGCCCCCCTCGGGCAATTCACCCCTCCACTTT.

The genes are TRBV16 and TRBJ1-1; D gene unclear. Germline V gene data show CDR1 as KGHSY and CDR2 as FQNENV. The CDR3 totals 13 residues. Trimming left V 0 bases short and J 6 bases short, with 8 bases between. CDR3 nucleotide sequence: TGTGCCAGCAGCCAATCCACGGTCTCTGAAGCTTTCTTT. Amino acid sequence: CASSQSTVSEAFF. Filled out from reference TRBV16 and TRBJ1-1, the complete variable domain reads GEEVAQTPKHLVRGEGQKAKLYCAPIKGHSYVFWYQQVLKNEFKFLISFQNENVFDETGMPKERFSAKCLPNSPCSLEIQATKLEDSAVYFCASSQSTVSEAFFGQGTRLTVV.

This clone was picked up a small number of times. The chain is built from TRBV5-1 and TRBJ2-7; D is unclear. V dropped 3 bases and J dropped 0 bases, with 13 bases sitting between them. The germline gives CDR1 SGHRS, CDR2 YFSETQ. CDR3 length equals 15 residues. The CDR3 region has the DNA TGCGCCAGCAGCTCTAGATATCTTAGCTCCTACGAGCAGTACTTC. Protein sequence: CASSSRYLSSYEQYF.

The V gene is TRBV5-1, the J gene TRBJ2-7, with a tentative D call TRBD1 (6 bases). This CDR3 is built from 14 residues. Germline assignment: CDR1 SGHRS and CDR2 YFSETQ. The ends were cut back, 4 bases at V and 5 bases at J, with 16 bases in the middle. The CDR3 loop is CASSPDRSRDEQYF. The CDR3, as DNA: TGCGCCAGCAGCCCAGACAGGTCGCGGGACGAGCAGTACTTC.

About this clone: Other nucleotide sequences in the sample specify the same CDR3. The chain employs TRBV4-3 and TRBJ1-5; D is perhaps TRBD1 (5 bases). The ends were cut back, 0 bases at V and 4 bases at J, with 7 bases in the middle. CDR3 size: 14 residues. Germline assignment: CDR1 LGHNA and CDR2 YSLEER. CDR3 protein: CASSQDRGNQPQHF. The CDR3 DNA follows: TGCGCCAGCAGCCAAGATCGGGGGAATCAGCCCCAGCATTTT.

The rearrangement joins TRBV4-3 to TRBJ2-1, with TRBD2 identical over 7 bases. The CDR3 sequence is 14 residues long. The V and J ends lost 1 base and 6 bases, in that order; junction bases with no gene match: 3. The V gene's germline CDR1 is LGHNA and CDR2 YSLEER. The CDR3 DNA is TGCGCCAGCAGCCAAGGAACTAGCGTCAATGAGCAGTTCTTC. Translation gives CASSQGTSVNEQFF.

This clone came up a few times. The chain uses TRBV9 and TRBJ2-7, with D perhaps matching TRBD1 (5 bases). The CDR3 contains 15 residues. V was pared by 0 bases and J by 0 bases, with 10 bases between. Per the germline V gene, CDR1 is SGDLS and CDR2 is YYNGEE. For the CDR3, the DNA is TGTGCCAGCAGCGTAGGGGGCCGAAGCTCCTACGAGCAGTACTTC. As protein: CASSVGGRSSYEQYF. The full variable domain, with the rest looked up from reference TRBV9 and TRBJ2-7, is DSGVTQTPKHLITATGQRVTLRCSPRSGDLSVYWYQQSLDQGLQFLIQYYNGEERAKGNILERFSAQQFPDLHSELNLSSLELGDSALYFCASSVGGRSSYEQYFGPGTRLTVT.